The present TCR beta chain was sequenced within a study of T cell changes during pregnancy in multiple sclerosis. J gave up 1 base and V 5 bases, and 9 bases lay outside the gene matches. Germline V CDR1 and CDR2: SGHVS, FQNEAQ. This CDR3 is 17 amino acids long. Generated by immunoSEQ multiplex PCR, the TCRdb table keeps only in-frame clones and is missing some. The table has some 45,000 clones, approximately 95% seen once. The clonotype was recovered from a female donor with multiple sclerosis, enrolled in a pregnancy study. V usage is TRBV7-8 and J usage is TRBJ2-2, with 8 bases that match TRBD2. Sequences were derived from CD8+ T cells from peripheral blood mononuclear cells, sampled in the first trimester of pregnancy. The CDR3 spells CASSPVPGLGNTGELFF. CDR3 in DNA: TGTGCCAGCAGCCCCGTCCCGGGACTAGGGAACACCGGGGAGCTGTTTTTT.